This T cell receptor (beta chain) appears in the sequencing data of a study of T cell responses to AZD1222 COVID-19 vaccine. Trimming cost V 3 bases and J 8 bases, with 16 bases left between them. Germline V gene sequence: CDR1 LNHDA, CDR2 SQIVND (reference sequence). The CDR3 loop spans 14 amino acids. Profiled with immunoSEQ multiplex PCR; TCRdb holds only in-frame clones, not every one. The sample carries some 190,000 clones, around 90% recorded once. This clone was observed a handful of times. The antigen is not known. The study's findings and limits: Increases in Spike-specific TCR breadth and depth were seen after two AZD1222 doses. Seropositive AZD1222 recipients at baseline numbered only five or six. Repertoire sampling occurred only after the peak T cell response. Among the donors, most were white British and more were female, and clonal diversity was possibly underestimated.

The sequences come from peripheral blood, collected 28 days after the second AZD1222 dose. The TCR originated in an adult who received the AZD1222 COVID-19 vaccine. The chain couples TRBV19 to TRBJ1-1; D gene ambiguous. This CDR3 reads CASSMRQEGKEAFF. CDR3 nucleotide sequence: TGTGCCAGTAGTATGAGGCAGGAGGGTAAAGAAGCTTTCTTT.